This T cell receptor (beta chain) was sequenced for a study of T cells in Graves' hyperthyroidism and ophthalmopathy. Hyperthyroidism was newly diagnosed in patients aged 18 to 65 (duration under 2 months). Researchers barred patients who had uncontrolled infection, other autoimmune disease, pregnancy or lactation. This clonotype was recorded many times. Its target is not known. Notes on the study in general: A 13 V-J signature model discriminated ophthalmopathy versus stable hyperthyroidism.

Template material for amplifying TCR beta CDR3 regions consisted of RNA transcripts. TCR CDR3 underwent first-round RT-PCR with the HTBI primer set. TCRdb reprocessed the multiplex PCR reads with MiXCR, giving one entry per CDR3 protein. The sample carries under 350,000 distinct CDR3 sequences, about 20% recorded once. Sequenced input: blood. The TCR comes from a woman in her forties or fifties with Graves' hyperthyroidism.

As DNA, the CDR3 is TGTGCCAGCCGTAAGACAGCGCAAGAGACCCAGTACTTC. Encoded protein: CASRKTAQETQYF. This sequence joins TRBV7-8 and TRBJ2-5, with TRBD1 as a possible D gene (5 bases). Germline assignment: CDR1 SGHVS and CDR2 FQNEAQ. CDR3 length: 13 residues. V was cut by 8 bases and J by 2 bases, with 12 bases left in between. The variable domain in full, with the rest retrieved from reference TRBV7-8 and TRBJ2-5, is GAGVSQSPRYKVAKRGQDVALRCDPISGHVSLFWYQQALGQGPEFLTYFQNEAQLDKSGLPSDRFFAERPEGSVSTLKIQRTQQEDSAVYLCASRKTAQETQYFGPGTRLLVL.